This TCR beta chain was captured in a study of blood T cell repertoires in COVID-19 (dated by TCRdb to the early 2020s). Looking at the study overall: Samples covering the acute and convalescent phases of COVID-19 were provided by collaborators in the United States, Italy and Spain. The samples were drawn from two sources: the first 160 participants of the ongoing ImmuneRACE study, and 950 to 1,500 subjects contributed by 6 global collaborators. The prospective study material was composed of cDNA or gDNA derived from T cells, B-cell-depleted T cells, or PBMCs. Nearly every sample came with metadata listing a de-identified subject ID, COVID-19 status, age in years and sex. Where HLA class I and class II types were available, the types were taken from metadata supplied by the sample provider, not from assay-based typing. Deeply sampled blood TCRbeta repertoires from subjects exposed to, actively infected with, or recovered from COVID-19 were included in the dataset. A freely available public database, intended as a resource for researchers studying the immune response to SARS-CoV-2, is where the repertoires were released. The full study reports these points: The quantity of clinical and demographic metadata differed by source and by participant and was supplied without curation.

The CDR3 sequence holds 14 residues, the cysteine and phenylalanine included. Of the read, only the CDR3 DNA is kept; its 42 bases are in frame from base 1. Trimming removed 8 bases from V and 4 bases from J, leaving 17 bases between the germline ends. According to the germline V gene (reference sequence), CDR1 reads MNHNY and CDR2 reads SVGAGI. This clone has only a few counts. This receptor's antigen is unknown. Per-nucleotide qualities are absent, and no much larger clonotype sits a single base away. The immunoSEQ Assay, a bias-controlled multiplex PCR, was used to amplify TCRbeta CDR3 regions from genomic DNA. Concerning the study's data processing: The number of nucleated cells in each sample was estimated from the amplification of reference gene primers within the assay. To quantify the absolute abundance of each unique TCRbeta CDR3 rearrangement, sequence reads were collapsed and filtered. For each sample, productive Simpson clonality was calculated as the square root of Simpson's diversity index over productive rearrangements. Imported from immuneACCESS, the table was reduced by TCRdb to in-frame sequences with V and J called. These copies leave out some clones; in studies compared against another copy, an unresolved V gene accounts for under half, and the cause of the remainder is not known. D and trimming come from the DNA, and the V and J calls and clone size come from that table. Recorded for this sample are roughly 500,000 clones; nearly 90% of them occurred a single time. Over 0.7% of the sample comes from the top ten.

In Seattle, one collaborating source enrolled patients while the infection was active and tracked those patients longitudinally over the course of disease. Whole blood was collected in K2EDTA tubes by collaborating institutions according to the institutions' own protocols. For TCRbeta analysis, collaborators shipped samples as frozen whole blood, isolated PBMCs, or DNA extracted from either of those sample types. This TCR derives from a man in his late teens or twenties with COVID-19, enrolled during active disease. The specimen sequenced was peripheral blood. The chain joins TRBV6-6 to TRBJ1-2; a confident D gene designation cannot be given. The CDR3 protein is CASGPGREFYGYTF. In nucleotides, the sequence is TGTGCCAGCGGCCCTGGGAGGGAATTCTATGGCTACACCTTC.